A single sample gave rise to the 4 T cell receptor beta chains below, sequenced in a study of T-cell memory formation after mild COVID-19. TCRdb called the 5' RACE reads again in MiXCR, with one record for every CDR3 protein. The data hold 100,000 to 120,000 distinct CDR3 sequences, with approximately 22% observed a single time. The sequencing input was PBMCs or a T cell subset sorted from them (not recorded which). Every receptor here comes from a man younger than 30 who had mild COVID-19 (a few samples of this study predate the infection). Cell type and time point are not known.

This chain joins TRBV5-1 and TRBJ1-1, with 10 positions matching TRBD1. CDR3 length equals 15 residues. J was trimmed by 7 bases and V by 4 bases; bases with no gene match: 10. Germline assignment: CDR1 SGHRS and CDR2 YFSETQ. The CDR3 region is CASSPLDRGIREAFF. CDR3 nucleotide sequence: TGCGCCAGCAGCCCACTGGACAGGGGGATTCGTGAAGCTTTCTTT.

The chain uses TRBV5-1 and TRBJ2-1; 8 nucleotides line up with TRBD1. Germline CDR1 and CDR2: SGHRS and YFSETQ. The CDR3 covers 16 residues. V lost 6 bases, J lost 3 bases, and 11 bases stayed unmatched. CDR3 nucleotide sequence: TGCGCCAGCACCGACCCGACAGGGGACTTCTACAATGAGCAGTTCTTC. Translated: CASTDPTGDFYNEQFF.

CDR3 loop: CASSSRLANSGANVLTF. DNA of the CDR3: TGTGCCAGCAGTAGCAGACTAGCGAACTCTGGGGCCAACGTCCTGACTTTC. This chain joins TRBV28 and TRBJ2-6; TRBD2 matches at 8 bases. Unmatched junction bases numbered 6, after V lost 5 bases and J lost 0 bases. The CDR3 has 17 residues. Germline V lookup: CDR1 MDHEN, CDR2 SYDVKM.

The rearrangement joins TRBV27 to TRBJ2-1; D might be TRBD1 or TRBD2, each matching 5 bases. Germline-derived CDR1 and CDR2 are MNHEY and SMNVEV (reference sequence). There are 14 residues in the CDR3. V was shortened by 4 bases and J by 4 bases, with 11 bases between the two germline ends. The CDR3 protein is CASSWGTAYNEQFF. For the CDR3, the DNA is TGTGCCAGCAGTTGGGGGACGGCTTACAATGAGCAGTTCTTC.